Reported below is one T cell receptor (beta chain). These data come from a study of T-cell memory formation after mild COVID-19. The germline V gene encodes CDR1 SQVTM and CDR2 ANQGSEA. V lost 3 bases and J lost 4, with 12 bases in between. The CDR3 length is 14 residues. MiXCR was run by TCRdb on the 5' RACE reads, yielding one entry per CDR3 protein. The profile shows hundreds of thousands of distinct CDR3 sequences, approximately 16% of them singletons. This chain links TRBV29-1 with TRBJ2-2, with TRBD1 as a possible D gene (6 bases). The receptor was derived from a man between 18 and 29 years old who had mild COVID-19 (a few samples of this study predate the infection). Cell type and time point are not known. Sequencing was done on a sample of PBMCs or a T cell subset sorted from them (not recorded which). The CDR3 loop reads CSVEGAGITGELFF. CDR3 nucleotide sequence: TGCAGCGTTGAGGGGGCAGGGATCACCGGGGAGCTGTTTTTT.